The present TCR beta chain was sequenced within a study of identical twins. Carrying unique molecular identifiers, the cDNA also gained a universal primer site through template switching. MiXCR, run by TCRdb on the 5' RACE reads, gives a single entry per CDR3 protein. The sample records roughly 1.6 million distinct CDR3 sequences, under 35% being singletons. Trimming took 6 bases from V and 9 from J, leaving 17 bases between them. CDR3 size: 14 residues. The germline CDR1 and CDR2 sequences are MNHEY and SMNVEV (reference sequence). This clonotype came up a few times. This chain joins TRBV27 and TRBJ1-4, with a weak D call TRBD1 (5 bases). The specimen was cord blood. This sequence was found in a newborn girl in good health. The CDR3 is CASRRDGGPQKLFF. DNA of the CDR3: TGTGCCAGCAGACGGGACGGCGGGCCTCAAAAACTGTTTTTT.